Following are 25 T cell receptor beta chains from one sample sequenced in a study of T cell clonotyping in hematopoietic cell transplantation. The table came from immunoSEQ multiplex PCR; TCRdb's copy has only in-frame clones and leaves some out. The profile covers 9,000 to 13,000 clones, with around 79% appearing a single time and roughly 8.7% taken by the ten largest. The specimen comprised PBMCs, sampled 30 days after allogeneic stem cell transplant. These TCRs come from a female patient between 35 and 55 years old who had an allogeneic stem cell transplant from a related donor, so T cells may come from the graft donor. Some clones in this sample may be carry-over from other donors' samples.

The chain joins TRBV5-1 to TRBJ2-3; 10 bases agree with TRBD2. CDR1 SGHRS and CDR2 YFSETQ come from the germline V gene. Trimming took 3 bases from V and 2 from J; bases not matched to a gene: 3. The CDR3 spans 15 residues. The CDR3 DNA reads as TGCGCCAGCAGCTGGACTAGCGGAGTCACAGATACGCAGTATTTT. Residues: CASSWTSGVTDTQYF.

V gene TRBV19 combines with J gene TRBJ2-3; no clear D. CDR3 length equals 15 residues. Trimming took 0 bases from V and 1 from J, leaving 8 bases between them. In germline, CDR1 is LNHDA, CDR2 SQIVND (reference sequence). CDR3 sequence reads: CASSIEGLGTDTQYF. The CDR3 DNA reads TGTGCCAGTAGTATAGAGGGCCTCGGCACAGATACGCAGTATTTT.

This chain joins TRBV27 and TRBJ2-1, with 9 bases identical to TRBD2. Germline V gene sequence: CDR1 MNHEY, CDR2 SMNVEV (reference sequence). V shed 0 bases, J shed 9 bases, and the junction held 9 bases outside the gene matches. This CDR3 contains 16 residues. This CDR3 is CASSLSPRGGRSEQFF. The CDR3 DNA reads as TGTGCCAGCAGTTTATCGCCGCGGGGGGGCCGTAGTGAGCAGTTCTTC.

The chain couples TRBV29-1 to TRBJ1-3; D ambiguous. Trimming stripped 8 bases from V and 0 bases from J, with 11 bases between. The CDR3 has 13 residues. Germline-derived CDR1 and CDR2 are SQVTM and ANQGSEA. The CDR3: CSIRRDSGNTIYF. In DNA, the CDR3 is TGCAGCATCAGACGGGACTCTGGAAACACCATATATTTT.

V gene TRBV7-9 combines with J gene TRBJ2-7; 11 positions agree with TRBD2. This CDR3 region has 16 residues. Trimming removed 2 bases from V and 6 bases from J; junction bases left unmatched: 9. Germline loops: CDR1 SEHNR, CDR2 FQNEAQ (reference sequence). CDR3 nucleotide sequence: TGTGCCAGCAGCTTACGACTAGCGGGATTACAAAGCGAGCAGTACTTC. Its translation is CASSLRLAGLQSEQYF.

The gene calls are TRBV5-1 and TRBJ1-1; no firm D call. The CDR3 is 13 residues long. Trimming took 0 bases from V and 1 from J, leaving 4 bases between them. Germline V gene lookup returns CDR1 SGHRS and CDR2 YFSETQ. The CDR3 DNA follows: TGCGCCAGCAGCTTGGAGACGAACACTGAAGCTTTCTTT. It specifies CASSLETNTEAFF. The whole variable domain, remainder taken from reference TRBV5-1 and TRBJ1-1, is KAGVTQTPRYLIKTRGQQVTLSCSPISGHRSVSWYQQTPGQGLQFLFEYFSETQRNKGNFPGRFSGRQFSNSRSEMNVSTLELGDSALYLCASSLETNTEAFFGQGTRLTVV.

The genes are TRBV30 and TRBJ1-1, with no clear D. CDR1 is GTSNPN and CDR2 is SVGIG in the germline V gene (reference sequence). This CDR3 spans 12 amino acids. With 4 bases removed from V and 1 base from J, the gap between germline ends came to 7 bases. CDR3 loop: CAWIFANTEAFF. CDR3 in DNA: TGTGCCTGGATTTTTGCGAACACTGAAGCTTTCTTT.

The rearrangement joins TRBV5-1 to TRBJ2-1; 8 bases align to TRBD1. Germline values: CDR1 SGHRS, CDR2 YFSETQ. The CDR3 has 16 residues. J lost 4 bases, V lost 0 bases, and 6 bases had no gene match. The CDR3: CASSLGRQGTYNEQFF. In DNA form, the CDR3 reads TGCGCCAGCAGCTTGGGTAGACAGGGGACATACAATGAGCAGTTCTTC. The full variable domain, its missing parts supplied by reference TRBV5-1 and TRBJ2-1, is KAGVTQTPRYLIKTRGQQVTLSCSPISGHRSVSWYQQTPGQGLQFLFEYFSETQRNKGNFPGRFSGRQFSNSRSEMNVSTLELGDSALYLCASSLGRQGTYNEQFFGPGTRLTVL.

This chain links TRBV11-3 with TRBJ2-7; the match to TRBD2 covers 14 bases. With V trimmed by 5 bases and J by 4 bases, 7 bases remained unmatched. The V gene's germline CDR1 is SGHNT and CDR2 YENEEA. This CDR3 is 16 amino acids long. CDR3 DNA: TGTGCCAGCAGCGCCCGACTAGCGGGAGGGAGGTACGAGCAGTACTTC. Translated: CASSARLAGGRYEQYF.

The chain links TRBV5-6 to TRBJ1-1; D is undetermined. The CDR3 is 13 residues long. Germline CDR1 SGHDT, CDR2 YYEEEE. The germline V and J ends were trimmed by 9 bases and 1 base, with 13 bases remaining between them. CDR3 protein: CATRYIRNTEAFF. The CDR3 DNA sequence: TGTGCCACTCGGTACATCAGGAACACTGAAGCTTTCTTT.

The rearrangement links TRBV12-5 to TRBJ1-2; 8 bases are a match to TRBD1. The germline CDR1 and CDR2 sequences are LGHNT and FRNRAP. V trimming: 7 bases; J trimming: 3 bases; junction bases outside the gene matches: 4. CDR3 length equals 13 residues. The CDR3 is CASVETGDYGYTF. CDR3 sequence (DNA): TGTGCTAGTGTGGAGACAGGGGACTATGGCTACACCTTC.

The V call is TRBV19, the J call TRBJ2-7; no definite D call. Germline-derived CDR1 and CDR2 are LNHDA and SQIVND (reference sequence). V dropped 5 bases and J dropped 2 bases, with 16 bases sitting between them. The CDR3 runs to 15 residues. This chain's CDR3 is CASSPASDVTYEQYF. The CDR3 nucleotides read TGTGCCAGTAGTCCCGCATCCGACGTAACCTACGAGCAGTACTTC.

J is TRBJ2-7 and V is TRBV7-6, with D possibly matching TRBD2 (6 bases). V was pared by 5 bases and J by 0 bases, with 14 bases between. Germline-derived CDR1 and CDR2 are SGHVS and FNYEAQ. CDR3 size: 15 residues. The CDR3, as DNA: TGTGCCAGCAGCCCCGGGACGACTAGCTCCTACGAGCAGTACTTC. It specifies CASSPGTTSSYEQYF.

The rearrangement joins TRBV7-9 to TRBJ1-4; 7 bases are shared with TRBD1. The V gene end was trimmed by 0 bases and the J gene end by 8 bases; junction bases not matched to a gene: 9. This CDR3 region has 16 residues. Germline lookup yields CDR1 SEHNR and CDR2 FQNEAQ (reference sequence). CDR3 protein: CASSLAEGIQGEKLFF. The CDR3 DNA reads as TGTGCCAGCAGCTTAGCAGAAGGGATACAGGGGGAAAAACTGTTTTTT.

The rearrangement uses TRBV27 and TRBJ2-7, with D possibly TRBD1 on 5 matching bases. The CDR3 has 14 residues. Trimming took 6 bases from V and 5 from J, leaving 17 bases between them. The germline gives CDR1 MNHEY, CDR2 SMNVEV (reference sequence). The CDR3 nucleotides are TGTGCCAGCAGCGGCTGGGGCCAACGGCACGAGCAGTACTTC. Amino acids: CASSGWGQRHEQYF.

V usage is TRBV6-1 and J usage is TRBJ2-7; 10 bases agree with TRBD1. The CDR3 totals 18 residues. Germline values: CDR1 MNHNS, CDR2 SASEGT. The ends lost 1 base at V and 6 bases at J; junction bases unmatched: 15. CDR3 in amino acids: CASSEGDRGRDWPGEQYF. The DNA of the CDR3 is TGTGCCAGCAGTGAAGGGGACAGGGGCCGGGATTGGCCGGGCGAGCAGTACTTC.

This chain links TRBV11-3 with TRBJ2-3, with D perhaps TRBD1 (6 bases). With 5 bases removed from V and 5 bases from J, the gap between germline ends came to 20 bases. CDR3 length equals 16 residues. Germline V gene lookup returns CDR1 SGHNT and CDR2 YENEEA. CDR3 bases: TGTGCCAGCAGCCCACTTGGGGCGACAGGCTTAGATACGCAGTATTTT. This codes for CASSPLGATGLDTQYF.

This clone appeared a few times. The chain combines TRBV20-1 with TRBJ1-2; no definite D call. Germline lookup yields CDR1 DFQATT and CDR2 SNEGSKA (reference sequence). Trimming pared 4 bases from V and 7 bases from J, leaving 10 bases between. The CDR3 spans 11 residues. The CDR3 loop reads CSAMREPGYTF. For the CDR3, the DNA is TGCAGTGCTATGAGGGAACCTGGCTACACCTTC.

The chain is built from TRBV27 and TRBJ2-7; D tentatively fits TRBD1 or TRBD2 (6 bases each). The CDR3 is 13 residues long. CDR1 MNHEY and CDR2 SMNVEV come from the germline V gene (reference sequence). V gave up 2 bases and J gave up 6 bases, with 11 bases separating them. CDR3 amino acids: CASSLGGPREQYF. CDR3 DNA sequence: TGTGCCAGCAGTTTAGGGGGGCCACGCGAGCAGTACTTC.

The chain recombines TRBV5-4 with TRBJ1-2, with D maybe TRBD1 (5 bases). Trimming pared 0 bases from V and 8 bases from J, leaving 11 bases between. The CDR3 is 13 residues long. The V gene's germline CDR1 is SGHNT and CDR2 YYREEE (reference sequence). Written as DNA, the CDR3 is TGTGCCAGCAGCTTGGAGGGGACTAGGGGCTACACCTTC. Its translation is CASSLEGTRGYTF.

This clone was observed a single time. The chain links TRBV30 to TRBJ1-2, with D tentatively TRBD1 (6 bases). The CDR3 covers 12 residues. V was cut by 4 bases and J by 8 bases, with 14 bases left in between. Per germline, CDR1 GTSNPN and CDR2 SVGIG (reference sequence). CDR3: CAWTLQGYGYTF. The CDR3 DNA is TGTGCCTGGACTTTACAGGGTTACGGCTACACCTTC.

In this sample, this clone turned up a few times. The chain joins TRBV7-6 to TRBJ1-2; 7 positions match TRBD1. The germline V gene has CDR1 SGHVS and CDR2 FNYEAQ. The CDR3 covers 13 residues. In DNA form, the CDR3 reads TGTGCGGTCGCCGGGACAGACGACTATGGCTACACCTTC. This sequence encodes CAVAGTDDYGYTF. Looking up the rest from reference TRBV7-6 and TRBJ1-2 gives the full variable domain: GAGVSQSPRYKVTKRGQDVALRCDPISGHVSLYWYRQALGQGPEFLTYFNYEAQQDKSGLPNDRFSAERPEGSISTLTIQRTEQRDSAMYRCAVAGTDDYGYTFGSGTRLTVV.

The chain combines TRBV7-9 with TRBJ2-1, with 13 bases identical to TRBD2. The germline CDR1 and CDR2 sequences are SEHNR and FQNEAQ (reference sequence). V was pared by 3 bases and J by 6 bases, with 8 bases of the junction left unmatched. The CDR3 has 17 amino acids. The CDR3, as DNA: TGTGCCAGCAGCTTGGAACCGGGACTAGCGGGAATCAATGAGCAGTTCTTC. Protein sequence: CASSLEPGLAGINEQFF.

The chain links TRBV19 to TRBJ2-1, with D possibly TRBD1 on 7 matching bases. CDR3 length: 17 amino acids. The germline V gene has CDR1 LNHDA and CDR2 SQIVND (reference sequence). Trimming shortened V by 1 base and J by 9 bases, and 22 bases separated the two germline ends. This CDR3 reads CASSIVRGRDWWGEQFF. CDR3 in DNA: TGTGCCAGTAGTATAGTGAGGGGGCGGGACTGGTGGGGTGAGCAGTTCTTC. The full variable domain, rest sourced from reference TRBV19 and TRBJ2-1, is DGGITQSPKYLFRKEGQNVTLSCEQNLNHDAMYWYRQDPGQGLRLIYYSQIVNDFQKGDIAEGYSVSREKKESFPLTVTSAQKNPTAFYLCASSIVRGRDWWGEQFFGPGTRLTVL.

The J gene is TRBJ2-1, the V gene TRBV6-4, with 9 nucleotides matching TRBD2. With 4 bases clipped from V and 4 bases from J, the junction kept 5 bases outside the gene matches. This CDR3 is built from 15 residues. CDR1 and CDR2 (germline): MRHNA, SNTAGT. The CDR3, as DNA: TGTGCCAGCAGTGCCGTAGCGGGAGATTACAATGAGCAGTTCTTC. It yields the protein CASSAVAGDYNEQFF.